This T cell receptor beta chain was recorded in a study of CD8+CD57+ T cells in acquired aplastic anemia. Study summary: Sorted CD4+ and CD8+ cells yielded 3.2 ug of DNA on average. Study observations and caveats: Found in both controls and patients were approximately 31 CD8+ CDR3 sequences.

Concerning this clonotype itself: Its antigen remains unidentified.

CDR3 and TCR beta VDJ profiling relied on genomic DNA as the template. From the reads, TCRdb called clonotypes with MiXCR, one entry per CDR3 protein. The repertoire holds about 160,000 distinct CDR3 sequences, with more than 40% as singletons. An expansion of CD8+CD57+ cells by flow cytometry had been shown in patients chosen for sequencing. Patients had received no therapy at the time of blood sampling. The specimen was sorted CD4+, CD8+, or CD8+CD57+ T cells (not recorded which) from PBMCs. The TCR sequence derives from a human donor with aplastic anemia.

Here the CDR3 reads CASSLVPGTVYEQYF. For the CDR3, the DNA is TGTGCCAGCAGCTTGGTCCCAGGGACCGTCTACGAGCAGTACTTC. The chain employs TRBV5-5 and TRBJ2-7; TRBD1 or TRBD2 may be the D gene (5 bases each). V lost 0 bases, J lost 3 bases, and 13 bases lay in between. CDR3 length: 15 residues. Germline V gene lookup returns CDR1 SGHKS and CDR2 YYEKEE (reference sequence).